A selection of T cell receptor beta chains follows, all from one sample in a study of blood T cell repertoires in COVID-19. Only in-frame clones appear in the TCRdb table, and some are missing; sequencing was by immunoSEQ multiplex PCR. The table includes around 250,000 clones, 86% detected once. Material for sequencing was peripheral blood. All receptors come from a man in his 60s with acute or convalescent COVID-19. Each CDR3 is given with its conserved first and last residue. D genes are given only for firm matches. The listing skips clone size in some rows; elsewhere it reads once, few, many or a size class.

clone_size j_call v_call d_call cdr3_aa cdr3_nt
NA TRBJ1-2 TRBV2 TRBD1 CASSLLRTGSYGYTF TGTGCCAGCAGTTTACTACGGACAGGGAGCTATGGCTACACCTTC
once TRBJ2-1 TRBV30 NA CAWALGTPYNEQFF TGTGCCTGGGCCCTGGGGACTCCGTACAATGAGCAGTTCTTC
NA TRBJ2-4 TRBV11-3 TRBD1 CASSLEGTGDGTLAKNIQYF TGTGCCAGCAGCTTAGAGGGGACAGGGGACGGAACCCTAGCCAAAAACATTCAGTACTTC
once TRBJ2-2 TRBV19 TRBD2 CATWEGSGRSTGELFF TGTGCCACCTGGGAGGGTAGCGGGAGGAGCACCGGGGAGCTGTTTTTT
NA TRBJ2-2 TRBV9 TRBD1 CASSPGGTGGELFF TGTGCCAGCAGCCCAGGGGGAACCGGCGGGGAGCTGTTTTTT
NA TRBJ2-2 TRBV19 TRBD1 CASTPDRETGELFF TGTGCCAGTACGCCGGACAGGGAAACCGGGGAGCTGTTTTTT
NA TRBJ2-1 TRBV30 NA CAWSTPGGLYNEQFF TGTGCCTGGAGCACCCCAGGGGGGTTATACAATGAGCAGTTCTTC
NA TRBJ2-7 TRBV3-1/TRBV3-2 NA CASSQALVQVYEQYF TGTGCCAGCAGCCAAGCTTTGGTTCAGGTCTACGAGCAGTACTTC
NA TRBJ2-2 TRBV19 NA CASSIFLRITGELFF TGTGCCAGTAGTATCTTCCTCAGAATCACCGGGGAGCTGTTTTTT
NA TRBJ1-5 TRBV28 NA CASSETGNQPQHF TGTGCCAGCAGTGAAACAGGCAATCAGCCCCAGCATTTT
many TRBJ1-2 TRBV19 NA CASSTARTEVFRYGYTF TGTGCCAGTAGTACGGCCAGGACAGAGGTCTTTCGATATGGCTACACCTTC
NA TRBJ2-7 TRBV11-2 NA CASSFNRVGFGEQYF TGTGCCAGCAGCTTCAACAGGGTAGGATTCGGCGAGCAGTACTTC
few TRBJ1-2 TRBV5-1 TRBD1 CASSFGTGVDYGYTF TGCGCCAGCAGCTTCGGGACAGGGGTTGACTATGGCTACACCTTC
NA TRBJ1-4 TRBV6-6 NA CASSLNPTSVLLNEKLFF TGTGCCAGCAGTCTAAACCCTACCTCTGTCCTTCTTAATGAAAAACTGTTTTTT
NA TRBJ1-2 TRBV5-6 NA CASSETTNYGYTF TGTGCCAGCAGCGAGACAACTAACTATGGCTACACCTTC
NA TRBJ2-2 TRBV4-1 NA CASSQDRRSNTGELFF TGCGCCAGCAGCCAAGATCGGAGGTCGAACACCGGGGAGCTGTTTTTT
NA TRBJ1-1 TRBV27 NA CASSFSASADTEAFF TGTGCCAGCAGTTTTTCGGCGTCGGCGGACACTGAAGCTTTCTTT
NA TRBJ2-1 TRBV4-3 TRBD2 CASSQELAGYRNEQFF TGCGCCAGCAGCCAAGAACTAGCGGGATATAGGAATGAGCAGTTCTTC
NA TRBJ2-7 TRBV19 NA CASSTRGAGEQYF TGTGCCAGTAGTACCCGGGGTGCGGGAGAGCAGTACTTC
NA TRBJ2-2 TRBV4-2 TRBD1 CASGLGQGPAGELFF TGTGCCAGCGGTTTGGGACAGGGCCCTGCCGGGGAGCTGTTTTTT
once TRBJ1-1 TRBV6-4 NA CASRGHNTEAFF TGTGCCAGCAGAGGACATAACACTGAAGCTTTCTTT
NA TRBJ1-6 TRBV14 NA CASSQAGLRTLHF TGTGCCAGCAGCCAAGCCGGTTTACGCACCCTCCACTTT
NA TRBJ2-1 TRBV15 NA CATSRDSRLEQFF TGTGCCACCAGCAGAGATTCCCGGTTGGAGCAGTTCTTC
NA TRBJ2-7 TRBV14 NA CASSLTKEPNEQYF TGTGCCAGCAGCCTGACCAAGGAGCCTAACGAGCAGTACTTC
NA TRBJ2-3 TRBV19 NA CASSIQKSTQYF TGTGCCAGTAGTATCCAAAAATCTACGCAGTATTTT
NA TRBJ2-3 TRBV14 NA CASRRGMGGTDTQYF TGTGCCAGCCGGCGGGGTATGGGGGGCACAGATACGCAGTATTTT
NA TRBJ2-7 TRBV7-9 NA CASSLGGGARSSYEQYF TGTGCCAGCAGCTTAGGAGGCGGGGCCAGGAGCTCCTACGAGCAGTACTTC
NA TRBJ2-2 TRBV9 NA CASSPRSQGSNTGELFF TGTGCCAGCAGCCCCCGCAGCCAGGGGTCGAACACCGGGGAGCTGTTTTTT
NA TRBJ2-7 TRBV28 NA CASIQGPGASYEQYF TGTGCCAGCATCCAGGGTCCGGGAGCGTCCTACGAGCAGTACTTC
NA TRBJ2-3 TRBV11-2 TRBD2 CASSPLAGAWGTDTQYF TGTGCCAGCAGCCCCTTGGCGGGAGCTTGGGGCACAGATACGCAGTATTTT
NA TRBJ2-1 TRBV4-1 NA CASSQESRTGNNEQFF TGCGCCAGCAGCCAAGAATCCCGGACGGGGAACAATGAGCAGTTCTTC
NA TRBJ2-5 TRBV18 TRBD2 CASSPPTGRAQYF TGTGCCAGCTCACCACCGACCGGGAGGGCCCAGTACTTC
NA TRBJ1-6 TRBV28 TRBD1 CATIDRVDSPLHF TGTGCCACTATTGACAGGGTGGATTCACCCCTCCACTTT
NA TRBJ2-1 TRBV2 NA CASSDRRGALYTSYNEQFF TGTGCCAGCAGTGACCGCCGGGGGGCCTTATACACCTCCTACAATGAGCAGTTCTTC
few TRBJ2-3 TRBV11-3 NA CASSLVTSTDTQYF TGTGCCAGCAGCTTAGTGACTTCCACAGATACGCAGTATTTT
NA TRBJ1-4 TRBV19 NA CASTLGQLATNEKLFF TGTGCCAGTACCCTGGGACAACTTGCAACTAATGAAAAACTGTTTTTT
NA TRBJ2-7 TRBV5-5 NA CASSLAPGDYEQYF TGTGCCAGCAGCTTGGCCCCAGGGGACTACGAGCAGTACTTC
NA TRBJ2-1 TRBV5-6 NA CASSFWQGLSNEQFF TGTGCCAGCAGCTTTTGGCAGGGGTTATCCAATGAGCAGTTCTTC
NA TRBJ1-5 TRBV6-2/TRBV6-3 TRBD1 CASSSTGPSNQPQHF TGTGCCAGCAGCTCGACAGGGCCTAGCAATCAGCCCCAGCATTTT
NA TRBJ1-4 TRBV6-5 NA CASSRTVNEKLFF TGTGCCAGCAGTAGGACAGTAAATGAAAAACTGTTTTTT
NA TRBJ2-5 TRBV10-3 NA CAIGTGSGRGMTQYF TGTGCCATCGGAACCGGGTCCGGCCGGGGTATGACCCAGTACTTC
NA TRBJ1-2 TRBV6-5 NA CASSYGQAHGYTF TGTGCCAGCAGTTACGGCCAGGCCCATGGCTACACCTTC
NA TRBJ2-3 TRBV9 NA CASSVEPGTLTDTQYF TGTGCCAGCAGCGTAGAGCCAGGGACACTCACAGATACGCAGTATTTT
NA TRBJ1-4 TRBV6-5 NA CATSRTNEKLFF TGTGCCACCTCGAGAACTAATGAAAAACTGTTTTTT
NA TRBJ1-1 TRBV12-3/TRBV12-4 NA CASTLGGPLEAFF TGTGCCAGCACTCTCGGGGGGCCGCTTGAAGCTTTCTTT
NA TRBJ2-6 TRBV19 NA CASNADSSGANVLTF TGTGCCAGTAACGCGGACAGCTCTGGGGCCAACGTCCTGACTTTC
once TRBJ1-4 TRBV6-6 NA CASSYPRAEEKLFF TGTGCCAGCAGTTACCCCAGGGCGGAGGAAAAACTGTTTTTT
few TRBJ2-5 TRBV6-5 TRBD2 CASTLDSGIQETQYF TGTGCCAGCACCCTGGATAGCGGGATCCAAGAGACCCAGTACTTC
NA TRBJ1-1 TRBV7-2 NA CASSPRWGESTEAFF TGTGCCAGCAGCCCCCGTTGGGGGGAATCCACTGAAGCTTTCTTT
NA TRBJ2-3 TRBV10-1 TRBD2 CASSERDGRSNTDTQYF TGCGCCAGCAGTGAAAGGGACGGGAGGTCTAACACAGATACGCAGTATTTT
few TRBJ1-4 TRBV7-2 NA CASSPGVWGEKLFF TGTGCCAGCAGCCCAGGGGTGTGGGGGGAAAAACTGTTTTTT
NA TRBJ2-2 TRBV11-2 NA CASSLGLNTGELFF TGTGCCAGCAGCTTAGGACTTAACACCGGGGAGCTGTTTTTT
NA TRBJ2-5 TRBV9 NA CASSVTPNLSGQETQYF TGTGCCAGCAGCGTAACACCGAACCTGAGCGGCCAAGAGACCCAGTACTTC